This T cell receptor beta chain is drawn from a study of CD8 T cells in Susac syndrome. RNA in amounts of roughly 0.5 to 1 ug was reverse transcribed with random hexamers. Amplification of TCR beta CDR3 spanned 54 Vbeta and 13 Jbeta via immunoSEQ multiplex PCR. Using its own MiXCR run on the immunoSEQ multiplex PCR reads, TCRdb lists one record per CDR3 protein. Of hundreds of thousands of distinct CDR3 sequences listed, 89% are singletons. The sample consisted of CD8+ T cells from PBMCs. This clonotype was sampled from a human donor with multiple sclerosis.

The CDR3 reads CASSLAEAGEQFF. CDR3 coding DNA: TGTGCCAGCAGCCTGGCTGAGGCGGGGGAGCAGTTCTTC. The chain uses TRBV3-1 and TRBJ2-1, with D possibly TRBD2 on 6 matching bases. V lost 4 bases and J 10 bases, leaving 14 bases between the germline ends. CDR1 and CDR2 from the germline V gene are LGHDT and YNNKEL (reference sequence). The CDR3 loop spans 13 amino acids.